Following are 2 T cell receptor beta chains from one sample sequenced in a study of circulating CD8 cells and anti-PD-1 response in melanoma (dated by TCRdb to the early 2020s). Sequencing took place on a NextSeq 500. The QIAseq Immune Repertoire RNA Library Kit, Human TCR Panel, was used to prepare TCR libraries from about 14 ng of total RNA. TCRdb's own reprocessing of the public reads used fastp at Q25 and MiXCR and kept productive beta chains. Entries are consolidated by CDR3 protein sequence, retaining the most common genes and DNA. This sample has about 1,200 distinct CDR3 sequences in its table, and about 6.2% of those were observed once. 4.5% of the sample rests with the top ten. Using a BD FACSAria II cell sorter, four subsets defined by PD-1 and/or TIGIT were sorted out of live CD3+CD8+TCRalphabeta+ cells. This specimen was CD8+ T cells from PBMCs, taken at baseline or after one month of anti-PD-1 therapy (not recorded which). The receptors here all came from a human donor with melanoma.

This clonotype counts as large (0.1 to 1%). J is TRBJ2-4 and V is TRBV29-1; tentatively, D is TRBD1 or TRBD2 (6 bases each). CDR3 length: 14 residues. Germline V gene sequence: CDR1 SQVTM, CDR2 ANQGSEA. Trimming pared 2 bases from V and 5 bases from J, leaving 13 bases between. Here the CDR3 DNA reads TGCAGCGTTGAAACGTGGGGGGCCGAAAACATTCAGTACTTC. Amino acid sequence: CSVETWGAENIQYF.

This clonotype is termed medium-sized. The chain carries TRBV27 and TRBJ1-5; D is unresolved. Trimming cost V 4 bases and J 3 bases, with 7 bases left between them. The germline CDR1 and CDR2 sequences are MNHEY and SMNVEV (reference sequence). This CDR3 contains 13 residues. CDR3 region: CASSSNINQPQHF. CDR3 bases: TGTGCCAGCAGTTCCAATATCAATCAGCCCCAGCATTTT.